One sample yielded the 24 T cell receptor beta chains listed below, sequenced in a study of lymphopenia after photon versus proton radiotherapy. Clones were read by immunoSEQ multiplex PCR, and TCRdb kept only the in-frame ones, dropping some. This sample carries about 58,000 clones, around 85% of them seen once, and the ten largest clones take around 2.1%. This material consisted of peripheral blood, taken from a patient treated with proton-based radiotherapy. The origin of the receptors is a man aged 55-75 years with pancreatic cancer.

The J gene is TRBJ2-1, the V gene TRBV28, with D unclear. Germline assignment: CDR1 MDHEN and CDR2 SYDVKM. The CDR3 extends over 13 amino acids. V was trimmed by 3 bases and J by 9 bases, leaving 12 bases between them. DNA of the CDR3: TGTGCCAGCAGTTTTCCAAATAACTTTGAGCAGTTCTTC. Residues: CASSFPNNFEQFF.

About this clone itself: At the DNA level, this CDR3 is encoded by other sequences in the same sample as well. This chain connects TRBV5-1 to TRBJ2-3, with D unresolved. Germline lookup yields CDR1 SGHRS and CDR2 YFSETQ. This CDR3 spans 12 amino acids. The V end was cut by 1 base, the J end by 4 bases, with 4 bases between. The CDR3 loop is CASSLQPDTQYF. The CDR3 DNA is TGCGCCAGCAGCTTGCAACCAGATACGCAGTATTTT.

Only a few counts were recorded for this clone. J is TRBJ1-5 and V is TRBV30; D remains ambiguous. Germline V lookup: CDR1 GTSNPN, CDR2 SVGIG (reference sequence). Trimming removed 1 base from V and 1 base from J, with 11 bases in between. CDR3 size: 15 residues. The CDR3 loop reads CAWSEDWGSNQPQHF. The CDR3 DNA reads TGTGCCTGGAGTGAGGACTGGGGAAGCAATCAGCCCCAGCATTTT.

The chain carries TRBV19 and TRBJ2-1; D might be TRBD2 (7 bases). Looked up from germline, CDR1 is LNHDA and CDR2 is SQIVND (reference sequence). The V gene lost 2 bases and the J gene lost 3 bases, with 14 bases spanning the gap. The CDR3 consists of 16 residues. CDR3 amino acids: CASSIRQGGDYNEQFF. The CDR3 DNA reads TGTGCCAGTAGTATAAGGCAAGGGGGGGACTACAATGAGCAGTTCTTC.

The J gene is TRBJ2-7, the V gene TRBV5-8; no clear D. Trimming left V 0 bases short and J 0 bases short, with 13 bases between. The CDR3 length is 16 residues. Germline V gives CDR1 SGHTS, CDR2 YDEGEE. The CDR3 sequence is CASSLAVRSSSYEQYF. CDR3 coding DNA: TGTGCCAGCAGCTTGGCGGTGAGGTCGAGCTCCTACGAGCAGTACTTC.

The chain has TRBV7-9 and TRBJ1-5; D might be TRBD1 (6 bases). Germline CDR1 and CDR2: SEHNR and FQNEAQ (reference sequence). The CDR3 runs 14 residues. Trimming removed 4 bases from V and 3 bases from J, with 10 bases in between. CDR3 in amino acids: CASSSGQPNQPQHF. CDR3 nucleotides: TGTGCCAGCAGCTCTGGACAGCCCAATCAGCCCCAGCATTTT.

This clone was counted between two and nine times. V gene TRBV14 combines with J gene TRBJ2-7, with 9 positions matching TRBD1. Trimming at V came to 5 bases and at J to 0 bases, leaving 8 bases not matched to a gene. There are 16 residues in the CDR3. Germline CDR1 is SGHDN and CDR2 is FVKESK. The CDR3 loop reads CASSKGQGTSSYEQYF. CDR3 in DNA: TGTGCCAGCAGCAAAGGACAGGGGACAAGCTCCTACGAGCAGTACTTC. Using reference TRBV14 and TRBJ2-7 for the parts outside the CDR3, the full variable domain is EAGVTQFPSHSVIEKGQTVTLRCDPISGHDNLYWYRRVMGKEIKFLLHFVKESKQDESGMPNNRFLAERTGGTYSTLKVQPAELEDSGVYFCASSKGQGTSSYEQYFGPGTRLTVT.

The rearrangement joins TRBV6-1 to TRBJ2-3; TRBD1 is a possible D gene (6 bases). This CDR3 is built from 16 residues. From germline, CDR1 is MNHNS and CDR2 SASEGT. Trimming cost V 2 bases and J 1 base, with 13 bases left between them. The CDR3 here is CASSELSGAGTDTQYF. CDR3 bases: TGTGCCAGCAGTGAACTTTCAGGGGCCGGCACAGATACGCAGTATTTT.

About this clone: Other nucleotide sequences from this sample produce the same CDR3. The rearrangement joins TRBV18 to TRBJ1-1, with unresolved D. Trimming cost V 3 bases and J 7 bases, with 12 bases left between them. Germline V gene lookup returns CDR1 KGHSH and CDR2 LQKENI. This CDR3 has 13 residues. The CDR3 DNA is TGTGCCAGCTCACCTCAGGACGGACTTGAAGCTTTCTTT. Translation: CASSPQDGLEAFF. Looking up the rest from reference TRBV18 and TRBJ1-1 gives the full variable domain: NAGVMQNPRHLVRRRGQEARLRCSPMKGHSHVYWYRQLPEEGLKFMVYLQKENIIDESGMPKERFSAEFPKEGPSILRIQQVVRGDSAAYFCASSPQDGLEAFFGQGTRLTVV.

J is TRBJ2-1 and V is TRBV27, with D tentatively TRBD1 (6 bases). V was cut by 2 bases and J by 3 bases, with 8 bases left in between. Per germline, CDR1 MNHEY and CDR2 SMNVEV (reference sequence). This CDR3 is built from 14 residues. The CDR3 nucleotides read TGTGCCAGCAGTTTAGGGACATTCTACAATGAGCAGTTCTTC. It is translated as CASSLGTFYNEQFF.

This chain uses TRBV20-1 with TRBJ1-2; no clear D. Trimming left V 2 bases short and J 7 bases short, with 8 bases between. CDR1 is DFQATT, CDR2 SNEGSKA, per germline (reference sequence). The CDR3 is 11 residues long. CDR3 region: CSARKAAGYTF. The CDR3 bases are TGCAGTGCTAGAAAAGCTGCTGGCTACACCTTC.

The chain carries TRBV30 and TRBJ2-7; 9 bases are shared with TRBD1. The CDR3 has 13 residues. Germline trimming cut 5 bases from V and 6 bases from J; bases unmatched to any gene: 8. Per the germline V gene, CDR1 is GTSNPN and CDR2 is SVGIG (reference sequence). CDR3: CAWLGQGVGEQYF. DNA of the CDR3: TGTGCCTGGCTGGGACAGGGAGTGGGCGAGCAGTACTTC.

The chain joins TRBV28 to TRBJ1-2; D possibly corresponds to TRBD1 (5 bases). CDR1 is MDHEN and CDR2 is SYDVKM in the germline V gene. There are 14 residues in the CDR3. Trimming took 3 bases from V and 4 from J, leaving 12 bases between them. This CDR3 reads CASSFGAGSYGYTF. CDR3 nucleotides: TGTGCCAGCAGTTTCGGCGCAGGGAGCTATGGCTACACCTTC.

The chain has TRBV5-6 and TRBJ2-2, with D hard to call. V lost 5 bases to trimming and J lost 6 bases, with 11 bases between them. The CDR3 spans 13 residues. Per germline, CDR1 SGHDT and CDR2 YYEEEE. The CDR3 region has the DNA TGTGCCAGCAGAATCGGACCACCCGGGGAGCTGTTTTTT. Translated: CASRIGPPGELFF.

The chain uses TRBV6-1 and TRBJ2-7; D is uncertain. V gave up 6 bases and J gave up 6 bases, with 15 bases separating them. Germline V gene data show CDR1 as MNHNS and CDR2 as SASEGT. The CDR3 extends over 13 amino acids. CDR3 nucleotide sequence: TGTGCCAGCAGCGATAACAGACCCTCCGAGCAGTACTTC. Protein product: CASSDNRPSEQYF.

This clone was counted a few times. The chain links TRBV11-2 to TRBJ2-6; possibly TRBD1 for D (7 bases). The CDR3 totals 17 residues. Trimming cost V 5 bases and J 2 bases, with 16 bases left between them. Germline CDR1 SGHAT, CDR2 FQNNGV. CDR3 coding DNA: TGTGCCAGCAGCCTCAGGGGGGCGATCGCTGGGGCCAACGTCCTGACTTTC. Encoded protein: CASSLRGAIAGANVLTF.

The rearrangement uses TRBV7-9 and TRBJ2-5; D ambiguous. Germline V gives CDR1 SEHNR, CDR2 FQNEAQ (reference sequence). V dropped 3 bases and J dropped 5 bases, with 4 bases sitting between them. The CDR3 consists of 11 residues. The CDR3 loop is CASSFLETQYF. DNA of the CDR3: TGTGCCAGCAGCTTCCTGGAGACCCAGTACTTC.

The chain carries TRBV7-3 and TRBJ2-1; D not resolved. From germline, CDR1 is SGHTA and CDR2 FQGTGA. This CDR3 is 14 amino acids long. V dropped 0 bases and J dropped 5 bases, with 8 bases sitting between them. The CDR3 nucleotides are TGTGCCAGCAGCTTAACCTTTGGTAACAATGAGCAGTTCTTC. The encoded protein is CASSLTFGNNEQFF.

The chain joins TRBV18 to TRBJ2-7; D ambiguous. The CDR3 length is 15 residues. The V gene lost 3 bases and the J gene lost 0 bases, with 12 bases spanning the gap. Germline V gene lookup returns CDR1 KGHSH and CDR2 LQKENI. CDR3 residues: CASSPVPRSSYEQYF. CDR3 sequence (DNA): TGTGCCAGCTCACCGGTCCCCAGAAGCTCCTACGAGCAGTACTTC.

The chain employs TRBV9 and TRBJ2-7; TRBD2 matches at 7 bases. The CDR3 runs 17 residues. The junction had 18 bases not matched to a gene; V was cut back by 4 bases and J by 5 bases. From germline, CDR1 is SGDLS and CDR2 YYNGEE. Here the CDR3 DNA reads TGTGCCAGCAGCCCACTCTTTAGCGGGCCCCCGGGCCACGAGCAGTACTTC. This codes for CASSPLFSGPPGHEQYF.

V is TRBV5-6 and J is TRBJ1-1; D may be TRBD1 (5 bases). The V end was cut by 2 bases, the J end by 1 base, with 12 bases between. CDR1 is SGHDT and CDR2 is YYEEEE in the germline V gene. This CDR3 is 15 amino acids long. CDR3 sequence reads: CASSFQGRGNTEAFF. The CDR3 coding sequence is TGTGCCAGCAGCTTCCAAGGTAGGGGGAACACTGAAGCTTTCTTT.

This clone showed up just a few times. CDR3 sequence reads: CASSTTGRADGYTF. The CDR3 nucleotides read TGTGCCAGCAGCACGACAGGTAGAGCGGATGGCTACACCTTC. V gene TRBV7-9 combines with J gene TRBJ1-2, with D possibly TRBD1 on 6 matching bases. There are 14 residues in the CDR3. V shed 5 bases and J shed 6 bases, with 16 bases lying between them. Germline loops: CDR1 SEHNR, CDR2 FQNEAQ (reference sequence).

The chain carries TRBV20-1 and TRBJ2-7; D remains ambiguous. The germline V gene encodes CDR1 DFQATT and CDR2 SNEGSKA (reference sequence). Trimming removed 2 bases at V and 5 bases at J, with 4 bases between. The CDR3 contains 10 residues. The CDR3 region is CSARLDEQYF. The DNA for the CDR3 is TGCAGTGCTAGACTCGACGAGCAGTACTTC.

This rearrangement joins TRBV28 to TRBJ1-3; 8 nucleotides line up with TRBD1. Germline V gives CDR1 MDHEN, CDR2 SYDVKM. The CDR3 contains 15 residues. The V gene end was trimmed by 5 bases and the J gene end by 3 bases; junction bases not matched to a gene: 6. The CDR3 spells CASSPGTGGGNTIYF. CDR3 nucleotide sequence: TGTGCCAGCAGTCCGGGGACAGGCGGTGGAAACACCATATATTTT.